A single sample gave rise to the 32 T cell receptor beta chains below, sequenced in a study of cytotoxic CD8 clonotypes in ibrutinib-treated CLL. The assay was immunoSEQ multiplex PCR, and TCRdb's table has in-frame clones only and misses some. Of tens of thousands of clones in the sample, approximately 54% were seen once. Sequencing was performed on PBMCs, taken at disease progression, from a patient treated with ibrutinib. These receptors were collected from a human donor with chronic lymphocytic leukemia.

The chain recombines TRBV10-2 with TRBJ2-3; 7 bases are a match to TRBD2. The germline V gene encodes CDR1 WSHSY and CDR2 SAAADI. The CDR3 totals 12 residues. The junction had 5 bases not matched to a gene; V was cut back by 10 bases and J by 4 bases. CDR3 loop: CANGGSPDTQYF. As DNA, the CDR3 is TGCGCCAACGGGGGGTCCCCAGATACGCAGTATTTT.

The chain uses TRBV15 and TRBJ2-1; D uncertain. Trimming removed 1 base at V and 8 bases at J, with 12 bases between. This CDR3 comprises 14 residues. Looked up from germline, CDR1 is LNHNV and CDR2 is YYDKDF (reference sequence). CDR3 sequence reads: CATSRGVSTDEQFF. The CDR3 nucleotides are TGTGCCACCAGCAGAGGGGTATCGACCGATGAGCAGTTCTTC.

This clone has more than one count but fewer than ten. The chain is built from TRBV5-1 and TRBJ2-3, with TRBD1 identical over 7 bases. The CDR3 consists of 15 residues. Trimming cost V 0 bases and J 4 bases; bases outside gene matches: 5. The germline V gene encodes CDR1 SGHRS and CDR2 YFSETQ. The CDR3 reads CASSLEGATADTQYF. CDR3 nucleotides: TGCGCCAGCAGCTTGGAGGGGGCGACGGCAGATACGCAGTATTTT.

In this sample, this clone turned up a few times. The chain carries TRBV6-5 and TRBJ1-2, with TRBD1 matching 10 bases. The ends lost 6 bases at V and 4 bases at J; junction bases unmatched: 5. Germline loops: CDR1 MNHEY, CDR2 SVGAGI. This CDR3 has 14 amino acids. The CDR3 bases are TGTGCCAGCAGCAGGACAGGGGGAACCTATGGCTACACCTTC. It encodes CASSRTGGTYGYTF.

This clone was found a few times. The chain recombines TRBV28 with TRBJ2-1; the match to TRBD2 covers 9 bases. CDR3 size: 15 residues. With 6 bases clipped from V and 6 bases from J, the junction kept 9 bases outside the gene matches. The V gene's germline CDR1 is MDHEN and CDR2 SYDVKM. Written as DNA, the CDR3 is TGTGCCAGCAGGCGCACCGGGACTAGCCGCAATGAGCAGTTCTTC. Its protein is CASRRTGTSRNEQFF.

The chain combines TRBV7-2 with TRBJ2-4; 7 bases are a match to TRBD1. In germline, CDR1 is SGHTA, CDR2 FQGNSA. CDR3 size: 15 residues. Unmatched junction bases numbered 13, after V lost 6 bases and J lost 8 bases. CDR3 sequence: CASSSATDRADIQYF. CDR3 coding DNA: TGTGCCAGCAGTTCTGCAACTGACAGGGCCGACATTCAGTACTTC.

The genes are TRBV28 and TRBJ1-1, with D hard to call. Looked up from germline, CDR1 is MDHEN and CDR2 is SYDVKM. The germline V and J ends were trimmed by 1 base and 8 bases, with 8 bases remaining between them. CDR3 size: 12 residues. The CDR3 sequence: CASSLSPSEAFF. The DNA for the CDR3 is TGTGCCAGCAGTTTATCCCCCAGCGAAGCTTTCTTT. The entire variable domain, with the rest obtained from reference TRBV28 and TRBJ1-1, is as follows: DVKVTQSSRYLVKRTGEKVFLECVQDMDHENMFWYRQDPGLGLRLIYFSYDVKMKEKGDIPEGYSVSREKKERFSLILESASTNQTSMYLCASSLSPSEAFFGQGTRLTVV.

This clone was counted once. The rearrangement joins TRBV30 to TRBJ2-5; 7 bases are shared with TRBD2. The junction had 7 bases not matched to a gene; V was cut back by 4 bases and J by 5 bases. CDR1 and CDR2 (germline): GTSNPN, SVGIG (reference sequence). CDR3 length equals 13 residues. In nucleotides, the CDR3 is TGTGCCTGGATTAAGCGGGATTGGGAGACCCAGTACTTC. It yields the protein CAWIKRDWETQYF.

The chain has TRBV5-1 and TRBJ2-1; 10 bases match TRBD2. Germline V gives CDR1 SGHRS, CDR2 YFSETQ. J gave up 10 bases and V 1 base, and 8 bases lay outside the gene matches. The CDR3 has 15 amino acids. This CDR3 is CASSLSSGGAEEQFF. The CDR3 DNA reads as TGCGCCAGCAGCTTGTCTAGCGGGGGAGCAGAGGAGCAGTTCTTC.

This clone appeared a few times. V is TRBV4-3 and J is TRBJ2-3; D might be TRBD2 (6 bases). There are 15 residues in the CDR3. Trimming pared 1 base from V and 3 bases from J, leaving 11 bases between. Germline V gives CDR1 LGHNA, CDR2 YSLEER. The CDR3 region is CASSQAVAATDTQYF. The CDR3 DNA reads as TGCGCCAGCAGCCAAGCCGTAGCGGCAACAGATACGCAGTATTTT.

The chain carries TRBV13 and TRBJ2-1; no clear D gene. The CDR3 runs to 16 residues. Germline V CDR1 and CDR2: PRHDT, FYEKMQ (reference sequence). The V end was cut by 1 base, the J end by 7 bases, with 17 bases between. The CDR3 here is CASSLVGIGQENEQFF. CDR3 DNA: TGTGCCAGCAGCTTAGTGGGTATAGGCCAAGAGAATGAGCAGTTCTTC. Combining the CDR3 with reference TRBV13 and TRBJ2-1 gives the whole variable domain AAGVIQSPRHLIKEKRETATLKCYPIPRHDTVYWYQQGPGQDPQFLISFYEKMQSDKGSIPDRFSAQQFSDYHSELNMSSLELGDSALYFCASSLVGIGQENEQFFGPGTRLTVL.

The chain combines TRBV30 with TRBJ1-4; D uncertain. This CDR3 spans 15 amino acids. Looked up from germline, CDR1 is GTSNPN and CDR2 is SVGIG (reference sequence). Trimming stripped 2 bases from V and 4 bases from J, with 14 bases between. CDR3 sequence (DNA): TGTGCCTGGAGTACCCGCCAGGATCTTAATGAAAAACTGTTTTTT. Translated, it gives CAWSTRQDLNEKLFF.

The rearrangement uses TRBV5-5 and TRBJ1-5; no clear D gene. The V and J ends lost 0 bases and 8 bases respectively, with 12 bases between them. The CDR3 totals 14 residues. Germline V gives CDR1 SGHKS, CDR2 YYEKEE (reference sequence). In nucleotides, the CDR3 is TGTGCCAGCAGCTTGGGGGTTCTGACGGAGCCCCAGCATTTT. Its translation: CASSLGVLTEPQHF.

This clone was counted only a few times. The chain joins TRBV10-3 to TRBJ2-3; D might be TRBD2 (6 bases). The CDR3 is 12 amino acids. Trimming left V 7 bases short and J 6 bases short, with 11 bases between. Germline V gives CDR1 ENHRY, CDR2 SYGVKD. The CDR3 is CAITGSGDTQYF. CDR3 nucleotide sequence: TGTGCCATCACAGGTAGCGGCGATACGCAGTATTTT.

This clone has only a few counts. The gene calls are TRBV19 and TRBJ1-2, with D hard to call. The CDR3 has 11 amino acids. V lost 3 bases and J 4 bases, leaving 3 bases between the germline ends. Germline V gene data show CDR1 as LNHDA and CDR2 as SQIVND (reference sequence). Here the CDR3 DNA reads TGTGCCAGTAGTATGGGCTATGGCTACACCTTC. This sequence encodes CASSMGYGYTF.

V usage is TRBV19 and J usage is TRBJ2-7; 8 nucleotides line up with TRBD1. This CDR3 region has 13 residues. Germline V gives CDR1 LNHDA, CDR2 SQIVND (reference sequence). With V trimmed by 9 bases and J by 7 bases, 11 bases remained unmatched. CDR3 sequence (DNA): TGTGCCAGCCGAGGGACAGGAGGGTGGGAGCAGTACTTC. Its translation: CASRGTGGWEQYF. The variable domain in full, with the rest retrieved from reference TRBV19 and TRBJ2-7, is DGGITQSPKYLFRKEGQNVTLSCEQNLNHDAMYWYRQDPGQGLRLIYYSQIVNDFQKGDIAEGYSVSREKKESFPLTVTSAQKNPTAFYLCASRGTGGWEQYFGPGTRLTVT.

V usage is TRBV5-1 and J usage is TRBJ2-1, with 9 bases matching TRBD2. The CDR3 sequence is 15 residues long. Germline V CDR1 and CDR2: SGHRS, YFSETQ. Trimming removed 6 bases from V and 2 bases from J; junction bases left unmatched: 6. The DNA of the CDR3 is TGCGCCAGCAACTTAGGCGGGAGGGCCTACAATGAGCAGTTCTTC. Translated: CASNLGGRAYNEQFF. Based on the CDR3 plus reference TRBV5-1 and TRBJ2-1, the full variable domain is KAGVTQTPRYLIKTRGQQVTLSCSPISGHRSVSWYQQTPGQGLQFLFEYFSETQRNKGNFPGRFSGRQFSNSRSEMNVSTLELGDSALYLCASNLGGRAYNEQFFGPGTRLTVL.

V is TRBV25-1 and J is TRBJ2-2; 8 positions match TRBD1. Per the germline V gene, CDR1 is MGHDK and CDR2 is SYGVNS. CDR3 size: 15 residues. Unmatched junction bases numbered 5, after V lost 2 bases and J lost 6 bases. The CDR3 sequence is CASSEDNRGSGELFF. For the CDR3, the DNA is TGTGCCAGCAGTGAAGACAACAGGGGGTCCGGGGAGCTGTTTTTT. Filled out from reference TRBV25-1 and TRBJ2-2, the complete variable domain reads EADIYQTPRYLVIGTGKKITLECSQTMGHDKMYWYQQDPGMELHLIHYSYGVNSTEKGDLSSESTVSRIRTEHFPLTLESARPSHTSQYLCASSEDNRGSGELFFGEGSRLTVL.

The chain links TRBV19 to TRBJ2-7; D gene unclear. V was cut by 6 bases and J by 0 bases, with 9 bases left in between. CDR3 length equals 13 residues. Germline values: CDR1 LNHDA, CDR2 SQIVND (reference sequence). The CDR3 DNA follows: TGTGCCAGTAGCACGATGGACTCCTACGAGCAGTACTTC. Protein sequence: CASSTMDSYEQYF.

This rearrangement joins TRBV19 to TRBJ2-7, with TRBD1 matching 7 bases. After removal of 0 bases from V and 2 bases from J, the junction contained 1 base not matched to a gene. Germline lookup yields CDR1 LNHDA and CDR2 SQIVND (reference sequence). CDR3 length equals 14 residues. CDR3 amino acids: CASSIEGQTYEQYF. The CDR3 DNA sequence: TGTGCCAGTAGTATAGAGGGACAGACCTACGAGCAGTACTTC. Complete variable domain (other parts from reference TRBV19 and TRBJ2-7): DGGITQSPKYLFRKEGQNVTLSCEQNLNHDAMYWYRQDPGQGLRLIYYSQIVNDFQKGDIAEGYSVSREKKESFPLTVTSAQKNPTAFYLCASSIEGQTYEQYFGPGTRLTVT.

This chain connects TRBV9 to TRBJ1-3; D unresolved. The CDR3 extends over 13 amino acids. Germline V gene data show CDR1 as SGDLS and CDR2 as YYNGEE. Trimming cost V 2 bases and J 3 bases, with 6 bases left between them. The CDR3 region has the DNA TGTGCCAGCAGCGTCAGTGGTGGAAACACCATATATTTT. Translated, it gives CASSVSGGNTIYF. The whole variable domain, filled in from reference TRBV9 and TRBJ1-3, reads DSGVTQTPKHLITATGQRVTLRCSPRSGDLSVYWYQQSLDQGLQFLIQYYNGEERAKGNILERFSAQQFPDLHSELNLSSLELGDSALYFCASSVSGGNTIYFGEGSWLTVV.

The rearrangement links TRBV5-1 to TRBJ2-5, with D perhaps TRBD2 (6 bases). CDR1 SGHRS and CDR2 YFSETQ come from the germline V gene. The CDR3 sequence is 15 residues long. The V end was cut by 4 bases, the J end by 5 bases, with 18 bases between. The CDR3 spells CASSREGDSGETQYF. The CDR3 DNA is TGCGCCAGCAGCAGGGAAGGGGACTCGGGGGAGACCCAGTACTTC.

DNA for the CDR3: TGTGCCAGCAGCCTCAGGACGGGCACGGGTGGCTACACCTTC. It encodes CASSLRTGTGGYTF. V gene TRBV14 combines with J gene TRBJ1-2; D is ambiguous. Germline V gives CDR1 SGHDN, CDR2 FVKESK. Trimming left V 4 bases short and J 7 bases short, with 16 bases between. This CDR3 is built from 14 residues.

This clone was seen a handful of times. The chain carries TRBV7-2 and TRBJ2-3; 9 positions match TRBD2. Germline loops: CDR1 SGHTA, CDR2 FQGNSA. The CDR3 has 14 amino acids. The ends lost 2 bases at V and 3 bases at J; junction bases unmatched: 0. This CDR3 reads CASSLLAGTDTQYF. In nucleotides, the CDR3 is TGTGCCAGCAGCTTACTAGCGGGGACAGATACGCAGTATTTT. Using reference TRBV7-2 and TRBJ2-3 for the parts outside the CDR3, the full variable domain is GAGVSQSPSNKVTEKGKDVELRCDPISGHTALYWYRQSLGQGLEFLIYFQGNSAPDKSGLPSDRFSAERTGGSVSTLTIQRTQQEDSAVYLCASSLLAGTDTQYFGPGTRLTVL.

CDR3: CASSVGVLSSGNTIYF. DNA for the CDR3: TGTGCCAGCAGCGTAGGGGTATTAAGCTCTGGAAACACCATATATTTT. The chain is built from TRBV9 and TRBJ1-3; D remains unclear. This CDR3 spans 16 amino acids. CDR1 and CDR2 (germline): SGDLS, YYNGEE. V lost 0 bases and J lost 0, with 10 bases in between.

The chain couples TRBV4-2 to TRBJ1-6; TRBD1 matches at 7 bases. The CDR3 is 17 residues long. Germline trimming cut 4 bases from V and 1 base from J; bases unmatched to any gene: 7. The germline V gene has CDR1 LGHNA and CDR2 YNFKEQ. The CDR3 is CASSPDRSRSYNSPLHF. CDR3 DNA: TGTGCCAGCAGCCCGGACAGGAGTAGGTCCTATAATTCACCCCTCCACTTT.

The chain has TRBV11-2 and TRBJ2-5, with D possibly TRBD2 on 5 matching bases. Germline lookup yields CDR1 SGHAT and CDR2 FQNNGV. This CDR3 contains 16 residues. Deletions cut 5 bases from V and 2 bases from J, with 18 bases between. The CDR3 protein is CASSEVRREGQETQYF. CDR3 sequence (DNA): TGTGCCAGCAGCGAGGTTCGACGAGAGGGACAAGAGACCCAGTACTTC.

This clone occurred a few times. The chain couples TRBV28 to TRBJ1-5; 7 nucleotides line up with TRBD1. The CDR3 length is 20 residues. With V trimmed by 5 bases and J by 2 bases, 21 bases remained unmatched. Germline CDR1 is MDHEN and CDR2 is SYDVKM. The CDR3 loop is CASSLPGGSTKPLGNQPQHF. The CDR3 bases are TGTGCCAGCAGTCTACCAGGGGGTTCCACAAAACCCCTTGGCAATCAGCCCCAGCATTTT.

The gene calls are TRBV19 and TRBJ2-4, with no clear D. Trimming cost V 7 bases and J 1 base, with 11 bases left between them. CDR3 size: 14 residues. Germline loops: CDR1 LNHDA, CDR2 SQIVND (reference sequence). CDR3 DNA sequence: TGTGCCAGTACGGAAGGTGCGGCCAAAAACATTCAGTACTTC. It encodes CASTEGAAKNIQYF.

The V call is TRBV7-9, the J call TRBJ2-6, with D maybe TRBD1 (5 bases). The length of the CDR3 is 17 residues. The V end was cut by 11 bases, the J end by 0 bases, with 20 bases between. Germline V gives CDR1 SEHNR, CDR2 FQNEAQ (reference sequence). The CDR3 coding sequence is TGTGCCGGAACTCGGGCAGGGTCGAACTCTGGGGCCAACGTCCTGACTTTC. Amino acids: CAGTRAGSNSGANVLTF.

The chain combines TRBV18 with TRBJ1-2; possible D gene TRBD1, 5 bases. Trimming stripped 0 bases from V and 0 bases from J, with 14 bases between. CDR3 length: 17 residues. The germline V gene has CDR1 KGHSH and CDR2 LQKENI. CDR3 in DNA: TGTGCCAGCTCACCACCGTGGAGGGGTCAGACTAACTATGGCTACACCTTC. Protein: CASSPPWRGQTNYGYTF.

The CDR3 coding sequence is TGTGCCATCAGTGAGTCGAGAGGGCTTGGAGAGACCCAGTACTTC. Translation gives CAISESRGLGETQYF. The chain employs TRBV10-3 and TRBJ2-5; maybe TRBD2 (5 bases). V lost 0 bases to trimming and J lost 4 bases, with 12 bases between them. Germline CDR1 reads ENHRY; CDR2 reads SYGVKD. The CDR3 runs 15 residues.